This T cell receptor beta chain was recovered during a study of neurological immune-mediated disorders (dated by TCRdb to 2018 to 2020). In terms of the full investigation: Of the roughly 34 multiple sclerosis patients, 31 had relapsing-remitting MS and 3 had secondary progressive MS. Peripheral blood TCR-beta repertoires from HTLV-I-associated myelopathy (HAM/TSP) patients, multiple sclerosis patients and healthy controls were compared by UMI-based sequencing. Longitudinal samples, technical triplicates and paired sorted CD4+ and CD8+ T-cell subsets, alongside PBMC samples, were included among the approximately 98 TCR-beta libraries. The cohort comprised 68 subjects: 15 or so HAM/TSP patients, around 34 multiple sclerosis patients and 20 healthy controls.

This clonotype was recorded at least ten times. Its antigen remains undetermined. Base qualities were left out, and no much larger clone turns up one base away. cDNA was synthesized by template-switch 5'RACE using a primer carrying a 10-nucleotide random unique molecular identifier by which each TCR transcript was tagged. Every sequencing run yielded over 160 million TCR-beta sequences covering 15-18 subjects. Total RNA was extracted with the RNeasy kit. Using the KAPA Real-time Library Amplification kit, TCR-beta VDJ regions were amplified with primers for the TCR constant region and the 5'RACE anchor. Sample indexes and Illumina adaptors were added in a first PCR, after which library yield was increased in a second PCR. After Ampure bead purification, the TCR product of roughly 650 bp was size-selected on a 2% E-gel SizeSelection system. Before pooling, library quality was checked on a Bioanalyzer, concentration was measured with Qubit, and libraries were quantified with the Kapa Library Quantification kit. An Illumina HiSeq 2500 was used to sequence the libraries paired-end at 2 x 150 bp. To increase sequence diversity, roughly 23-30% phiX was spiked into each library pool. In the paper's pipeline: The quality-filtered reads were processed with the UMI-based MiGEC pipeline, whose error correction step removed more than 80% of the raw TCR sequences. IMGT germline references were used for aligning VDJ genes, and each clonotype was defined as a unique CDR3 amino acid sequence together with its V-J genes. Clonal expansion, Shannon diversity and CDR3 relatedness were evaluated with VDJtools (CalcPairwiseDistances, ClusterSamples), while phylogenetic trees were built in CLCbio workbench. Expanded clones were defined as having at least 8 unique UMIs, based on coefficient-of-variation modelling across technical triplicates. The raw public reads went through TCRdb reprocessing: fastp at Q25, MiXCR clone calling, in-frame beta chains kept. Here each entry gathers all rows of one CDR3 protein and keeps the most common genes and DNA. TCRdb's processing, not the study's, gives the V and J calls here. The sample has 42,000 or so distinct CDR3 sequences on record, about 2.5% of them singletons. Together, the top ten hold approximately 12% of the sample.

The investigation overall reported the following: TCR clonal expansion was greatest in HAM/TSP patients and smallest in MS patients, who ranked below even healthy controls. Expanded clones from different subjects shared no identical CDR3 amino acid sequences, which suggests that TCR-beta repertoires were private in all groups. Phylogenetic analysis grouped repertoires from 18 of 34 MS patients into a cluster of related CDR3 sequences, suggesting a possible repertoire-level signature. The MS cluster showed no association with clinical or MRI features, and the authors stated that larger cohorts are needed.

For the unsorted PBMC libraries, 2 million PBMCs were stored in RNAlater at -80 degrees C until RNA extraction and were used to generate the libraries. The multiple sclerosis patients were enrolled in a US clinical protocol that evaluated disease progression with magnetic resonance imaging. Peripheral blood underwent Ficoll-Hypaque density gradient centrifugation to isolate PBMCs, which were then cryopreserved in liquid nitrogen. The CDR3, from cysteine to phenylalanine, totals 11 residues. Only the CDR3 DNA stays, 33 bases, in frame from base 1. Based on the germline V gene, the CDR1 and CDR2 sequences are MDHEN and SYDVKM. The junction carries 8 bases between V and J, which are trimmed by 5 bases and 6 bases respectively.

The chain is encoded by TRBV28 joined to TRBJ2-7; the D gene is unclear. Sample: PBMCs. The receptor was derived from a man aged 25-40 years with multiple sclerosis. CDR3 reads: CASSTIFEQYF. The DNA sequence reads TGTGCCAGCAGTACGATCTTCGAGCAGTACTTC.